The rows below give T cell receptor beta chains drawn from one sample of a study of technical replicates of blood from four donors. Data came from immunoSEQ multiplex PCR; TCRdb stores just in-frame clones and leaves some out. This table has some 80,000 clones, approximately 93% appearing once. Sequencing input: T cells isolated from PBMCs. All receptors come from a human donor in good health. CDR3s include the opening cysteine and the closing phenylalanine or tryptophan. A D gene is named only where the DNA matches it firmly. Clone size is stated in some rows and not others, as once, few, many or a class when expanded.

size	J	V	D	DNA	CDR3
NA	TRBJ2-1	TRBV9	TRBD2	TGTGCCAGCAGCGGCAGCGGGAGCATCGGTGAGCAGTTCTTC	CASSGSGSIGEQFF
NA	TRBJ2-7	TRBV6-5	NA	TGTGCCAGCAGTTCCGGGGAGGCCCCCCCGGAGCAGTACTTC	CASSSGEAPPEQYF
once	TRBJ1-5	TRBV19	NA	TGTGCCAGTACGGTCAGGGATCATGGGCAGCCCCAGCATTTT	CASTVRDHGQPQHF
NA	TRBJ2-2	TRBV4-1	NA	TGCGCCAGCTACCTGCAGGGGGAGCTGTTTTTT	CASYLQGELFF
NA	TRBJ2-5	TRBV7-8	TRBD1	TGTGCCAGCAGCTTAGAAGGGACAGAAGAGACCCAGTACTTC	CASSLEGTEETQYF
NA	TRBJ2-7	TRBV11-3	NA	TGTGCCAGCAGCTTGTTCTTTCGTTACGAGCAGTACTTC	CASSLFFRYEQYF
NA	TRBJ2-7	TRBV7-9	TRBD1	TGTGCCAGCAGCCCTTGGGACAGGCCCTACGAGCAGTACTTC	CASSPWDRPYEQYF
NA	TRBJ2-7	TRBV7-9	TRBD2	TGTGCCAGCAGCGTTTCATCGGGACTAGCGCTCGAGCAGTACTTC	CASSVSSGLALEQYF
NA	TRBJ2-5	TRBV6-6	TRBD2	TGTGCCAGCAGTTACGAGGCTAGCGGGAGGAGGTACTTC	CASSYEASGRRYF
few	TRBJ2-1	TRBV2	NA	TGTGCCAGCAGTGAAATCCGGTCCCGGTTCGATGAGCAGTTCTTC	CASSEIRSRFDEQFF
NA	TRBJ1-4	TRBV11-2	NA	TGTGCCAGCAGCTTAGATTTTTGGGGAGAGGAAAAACTGTTTTTT	CASSLDFWGEEKLFF
NA	TRBJ2-7	TRBV29-1	NA	TGCAGCGTTGTTGAGGGACTCCTCTACGAGCAGTACTTC	CSVVEGLLYEQYF
once	TRBJ2-1	TRBV4-3	NA	TGCGCCAGCAGCCAAGATCTCGGTAGCCCCTACAATGAGCAGTTCTTC	CASSQDLGSPYNEQFF
NA	TRBJ2-5	TRBV30	TRBD2	TGTGCCTGGAGGCTACTAGCGGGATCGGTAGAGACCCAGTACTTC	CAWRLLAGSVETQYF
NA	TRBJ2-7	TRBV7-9	TRBD2	TGTGCCAGCAGCCCGGGACTAGCGGGAGGATACGAGCAGTACTTC	CASSPGLAGGYEQYF
once	TRBJ2-7	TRBV27	NA	TGTGCCAGCAGTTTTAACTGGTTCGAAAAGAACGAGCAGTACTTC	CASSFNWFEKNEQYF
NA	TRBJ2-3	TRBV9	TRBD1	TGTGCCAGCAGCGTAGGGGAGACAGGGTCAGATACGCAGTATTTT	CASSVGETGSDTQYF
NA	TRBJ1-3	TRBV7-3	TRBD1	TGTGCCAGCAGCCTCGACAGGGGGCTTGGAAACACCATATATTTT	CASSLDRGLGNTIYF
NA	TRBJ1-1	TRBV2	NA	TGTGCCAGGCTTGCAGGTATATCTGAAGCTTTCTTT	CARLAGISEAFF
NA	TRBJ1-3	TRBV7-9	TRBD1	TGTGCCAGCAGCTTATTTCGGACAGGGGGCTCTGGAAACACCATATATTTT	CASSLFRTGGSGNTIYF
NA	TRBJ1-5	TRBV6-1	NA	TGTGCCAGCAGTGAAGCAAGTGAGGGTGTCAATCAGCCCCAGCATTTT	CASSEASEGVNQPQHF
once	TRBJ2-4	TRBV7-9	TRBD1	TGTGCCAGCAGCTTAGAGAGGGGGCCCCGCTCCAAAAACATTCAGTACTTC	CASSLERGPRSKNIQYF
NA	TRBJ1-4	TRBV6-6	NA	TGTGCCAGCAGTTTACAGGGAGATCGGGGCGAAAAACTGTTTTTT	CASSLQGDRGEKLFF
NA	TRBJ1-1	TRBV6-1	NA	TGTGCCAGCAGTGAAGCTATCGGGAACACTGAAGCTTTCTTT	CASSEAIGNTEAFF
NA	TRBJ1-1	TRBV14	NA	TGTGCCAGCAGCCCGGGACACGATGAAGCTTTCTTT	CASSPGHDEAFF
NA	TRBJ1-1	TRBV14	TRBD1	TGTGCCAGCAGCCAACGGGACAGGAACACTGAAGCTTTCTTT	CASSQRDRNTEAFF
NA	TRBJ1-2	TRBV28	NA	TGTGCCAGCAGTTCAACAGGCCTGAACTATGGCTACACCTTC	CASSSTGLNYGYTF
NA	TRBJ2-1	TRBV19	TRBD2	TGTGCCAGTAGTGAACTAGCGGAGGGCCTCAATGAGCAGTTCTTC	CASSELAEGLNEQFF
NA	TRBJ2-2	TRBV7-3	NA	TGTGCCAGCAGCTTATTAGGACTCGGGGGAACCGGGGAGCTGTTTTTT	CASSLLGLGGTGELFF
once	TRBJ1-2	TRBV9	NA	TGTGCCAGCAGCGTAGTACCGGGGGGCAACTATGGCTACACCTTC	CASSVVPGGNYGYTF
NA	TRBJ1-1	TRBV15	NA	TGTGCCACCAGCAGAGATATTGGCTACACTGAAGCTTTCTTT	CATSRDIGYTEAFF
NA	TRBJ2-2	TRBV5-6	NA	TGTGCCAGCAGCTTCCGACTAGTTCAGGACACCGGGGAGCTGTTTTTT	CASSFRLVQDTGELFF
NA	TRBJ2-1	TRBV11-2	TRBD2	TGTGCCAGCAGCTCCACTCGGGGGGGGAACAATGAGCAGTTCTTC	CASSSTRGGNNEQFF
NA	TRBJ2-1	TRBV2	TRBD2	TGTGCCAGCAAGGGAGAGGGAGGGAGCTCCTACAATGAGCAGTTCTTC	CASKGEGGSSYNEQFF
few	TRBJ1-4	TRBV19	TRBD1	TGTGCCAGTAGTATCCCAGGACAGGGTATGGAACTGTTTTTT	CASSIPGQGMELFF
NA	TRBJ1-3	TRBV5-8	TRBD1	TGTGCCAGCAGCCGGGGGACAGTTTACGCTGGAAACACCATATATTTT	CASSRGTVYAGNTIYF
NA	TRBJ1-3	TRBV19	TRBD1	TGTGCCAGCAGGGACAGGGCCTACTCTGGAAACACCATATATTTT	CASRDRAYSGNTIYF
once	TRBJ1-5	TRBV10-3	TRBD1	TGTGCCATCAGTGGGACAGGGGAACGTCAGCCCCAGCATTTT	CAISGTGERQPQHF
NA	TRBJ1-1	TRBV9	NA	TGTGCCAGCAGCGTAAGGCCAGGCACTGAAGCTTTCTTT	CASSVRPGTEAFF
NA	TRBJ2-1	TRBV30	TRBD1	TGTGCCTGGAGTATCACAGGGGGCCTTGATGAGCAGTTCTTC	CAWSITGGLDEQFF
NA	TRBJ2-1	TRBV5-1	NA	TGCGCCAGCAGCCCTGCCGGAGTCGGGAGTACCAATGAGCAGTTCTTC	CASSPAGVGSTNEQFF
NA	TRBJ1-1	TRBV19	TRBD1	TGTGCCAGTACGACAGGGTTGAACACTGAAGCTTTCTTT	CASTTGLNTEAFF
NA	TRBJ2-7	TRBV2	NA	TGTGCCAGCAGTGAGCTTGGAGGGATCTTCGACGAGCAGTACTTC	CASSELGGIFDEQYF
NA	TRBJ1-4	TRBV4-3	TRBD1	TGCGCCAGCAGCCAAGAGATCGGACAGGGGGTTGAAAAACTGTTTTTT	CASSQEIGQGVEKLFF
NA	TRBJ1-3	TRBV19	NA	NA	CASTSDRHLGNTIYF
NA	TRBJ2-7	TRBV4-3	NA	TGCGCCAGCAGCCAAGGGATCGAGACTCCAACCTATGAGCAGTACTTC	CASSQGIETPTYEQYF
NA	TRBJ1-1	TRBV11-2	TRBD1	TGTGCCAGCAGCGGGACCGGGACAGGGGCTTACACTGAAGCTTTCTTT	CASSGTGTGAYTEAFF
NA	TRBJ1-5	TRBV9	TRBD1	TGTGCCAGCAGCCTCAAAATGGACAGGGAGGGTGAGGGCAATCAGCCCCAGCATTTT	CASSLKMDREGEGNQPQHF
NA	TRBJ2-3	TRBV7-3	NA	TGTGCCAGCAGCCCCTCCGGGGGCACAGATACGCAGTATTTT	CASSPSGGTDTQYF
few	TRBJ1-5	TRBV27	TRBD1	TGTGCCAGCAGTCCGACAGGGGGCGCTAGTCAGCCCCAGCATTTT	CASSPTGGASQPQHF